These 5 T cell receptor beta chains originate from one sample sequenced in a study of CD8 T cells in Susac syndrome. The RNA, roughly 0.5 to 1 ug, was put through reverse transcription using random hexamers. MiXCR, run by TCRdb on the immunoSEQ multiplex PCR reads, gives a single entry per CDR3 protein. The sample lists some 130,000 distinct CDR3 sequences, 95% seen once, with about 0.18% in the top ten. The sequencing input was CD8+ T cells from PBMCs. The receptors originated from a human donor with Susac syndrome.

The gene calls are TRBV15 and TRBJ1-4, with D possibly matching TRBD1 (6 bases). V dropped 5 bases and J dropped 7 bases, with 17 bases sitting between them. Germline V gene data show CDR1 as LNHNV and CDR2 as YYDKDF (reference sequence). This CDR3 comprises 15 residues. The CDR3: CATSAYDRFSEKLFF. DNA for the CDR3: TGTGCCACCAGCGCATACGACAGGTTCAGTGAAAAACTGTTTTTT. Full variable domain (rest looked up from reference TRBV15 and TRBJ1-4): DAMVIQNPRYQVTQFGKPVTLSCSQTLNHNVMYWYQQKSSQAPKLLFHYYDKDFNNEADTPDNFQSRRPNTSFCFLDIRSPGLGDTAMYLCATSAYDRFSEKLFFGSGTQLSVL.

This sequence joins TRBV11-2 and TRBJ2-1, with D possibly called TRBD1 or TRBD2 (5 bases each). The germline V and J ends were trimmed by 5 bases and 4 bases, with 18 bases remaining between them. Looked up from germline, CDR1 is SGHAT and CDR2 is FQNNGV. CDR3 length equals 16 residues. The CDR3 loop reads CASSPSGGDAYNEQFF. The DNA for the CDR3 is TGTGCCAGCAGCCCCTCAGGTGGGGACGCTTACAATGAGCAGTTCTTC.

The chain carries TRBV9 and TRBJ2-5; maybe TRBD2 (6 bases). Germline assignment: CDR1 SGDLS and CDR2 YYNGEE. The CDR3 length is 13 residues. Trimming removed 2 bases at V and 5 bases at J, with 10 bases between. The CDR3 loop is CASSVSGLETQYF. The CDR3 bases are TGTGCCAGCAGCGTTAGCGGTCTGGAGACCCAGTACTTC.

V is TRBV5-1 and J is TRBJ2-3, with D unclear. The germline gives CDR1 SGHRS, CDR2 YFSETQ. V gave up 4 bases and J gave up 6 bases, with 12 bases separating them. The CDR3 consists of 13 residues. The CDR3 is CASSVGPVDTQYF. The CDR3 DNA reads as TGCGCCAGCAGCGTTGGCCCAGTGGATACGCAGTATTTT.

This chain links TRBV20-1 with TRBJ2-6, with D possibly matching TRBD2 (5 bases). CDR1 DFQATT and CDR2 SNEGSKA come from the germline V gene (reference sequence). The V end was cut by 0 bases, the J end by 0 bases, with 15 bases between. The CDR3 has 18 residues. CDR3 sequence reads: CSARDLGGPNSGANVLTF. In nucleotides, the CDR3 is TGCAGTGCTAGAGATCTGGGCGGGCCCAACTCTGGGGCCAACGTCCTGACTTTC.